These 11 T cell receptor beta chains came from one sample sequenced in a study of blood T cells in healthy people across ages. The second PCR ran 7 to 11 cycles with a sample-barcoded 5' primer and J-beta primers. TCRdb passed the 5' RACE reads through MiXCR, listing each CDR3 protein once. The data show about 1.4 million distinct CDR3 sequences, around 59% seen once. Sequenced input: blood. Source of these receptors: a man between 18 and 35 years old in good health.

The rearrangement uses TRBV4-1 and TRBJ2-7; D gene uncertain. Germline CDR1 MGHRA, CDR2 YSYEKL. The CDR3 covers 15 residues. V was clipped by 0 bases and J by 2 bases, with 11 bases between them. As DNA, the CDR3 is TGCGCCAGCAGCCAAGAAAGGCAGCAGGCCTACGAGCAGTACTTC. This gives the protein CASSQERQQAYEQYF.

V gene TRBV20-1 combines with J gene TRBJ2-3; tentatively, D is TRBD1 or TRBD2 (6 bases each). The germline gives CDR1 DFQATT, CDR2 SNEGSKA (reference sequence). With 2 bases removed from V and 2 bases from J, the gap between germline ends came to 11 bases. The CDR3 contains 14 residues. The CDR3 region is CSARYGGLTDTQYF. The CDR3 DNA follows: TGCAGTGCTAGATACGGGGGCCTCACAGATACGCAGTATTTT.

The chain employs TRBV7-2 and TRBJ1-5; unclear D gene. V dropped 2 bases and J dropped 9 bases, with 8 bases sitting between them. The CDR3 consists of 12 residues. Germline CDR1 and CDR2: SGHTA and FQGNSA. The CDR3 is CASSLRHWPQHF. The CDR3 bases are TGTGCCAGCAGCTTACGCCACTGGCCCCAGCATTTT.

The V gene is TRBV6-5, the J gene TRBJ2-3; possibly TRBD1 for D (6 bases). From germline, CDR1 is MNHEY and CDR2 SVGAGI. V was trimmed by 2 bases and J by 5 bases, leaving 8 bases between them. CDR3 length: 13 residues. The CDR3 reads CASSYRTEDTQYF. The CDR3 DNA sequence: TGTGCCAGCAGTTACCGGACAGAAGATACGCAGTATTTT.

This clonotype has a handful of counts. The chain employs TRBV6-2 or TRBV6-3 and TRBJ2-7; TRBD1 agrees at 7 bases. Germline CDR1 MNHEY, CDR2 SVGEGT. The CDR3 runs to 17 residues. J lost 0 bases, V lost 6 bases, and 14 bases had no gene match. The CDR3 region is CASRKDTGTASSYEQYF. The CDR3 region has the DNA TGTGCCAGCAGGAAGGATACCGGGACAGCTAGCTCCTACGAGCAGTACTTC.

The gene calls are TRBV7-9 and TRBJ2-1, with D perhaps given as TRBD1 or TRBD2 (5 bases each). The CDR3 extends over 16 amino acids. Germline V CDR1 and CDR2: SEHNR, FQNEAQ (reference sequence). V lost 6 bases and J lost 8, with 23 bases in between. CDR3 region: CASSQFEGLDPDEQFF. The CDR3 bases are TGTGCCAGCAGTCAGTTCGAGGGGCTGGACCCAGATGAGCAGTTCTTC.

V usage is TRBV7-2 and J usage is TRBJ2-1; possible D gene TRBD2, 6 bases. With 5 bases removed from V and 1 base from J, the gap between germline ends came to 18 bases. The CDR3 covers 17 residues. The germline CDR1 and CDR2 sequences are SGHTA and FQGNSA. The CDR3 here is CASSPGTERRSYNEQFF. DNA of the CDR3: TGTGCCAGCAGCCCAGGGACTGAACGTCGGTCCTACAATGAGCAGTTCTTC.

J is TRBJ1-2 and V is TRBV5-5; D unclear. V was shortened by 6 bases and J by 4 bases, with 19 bases between the two germline ends. The germline gives CDR1 SGHKS, CDR2 YYEKEE (reference sequence). This CDR3 has 15 residues. The CDR3 coding sequence is TGTGCCAGCAACGACTGGGAGGGAAACATCTATGGCTACACCTTC. It translates to CASNDWEGNIYGYTF.

This clonotype was counted a single time. The CDR3 spells CASSRTGVDEQFF. The CDR3 DNA is TGTGCCAGCAGCAGGACAGGGGTGGACGAGCAGTTCTTC. The chain recombines TRBV5-6 with TRBJ2-1; TRBD1 agrees at 9 bases. V dropped 4 bases and J dropped 10; count of bases not matched to a gene: 6. This CDR3 is 13 amino acids long. Germline-derived CDR1 and CDR2 are SGHDT and YYEEEE.

The chain links TRBV20-1 to TRBJ2-7; D possibly corresponds to TRBD2 (5 bases). The DNA end lines up better with TRBJ2-5; the J call may be wrong. Germline lookup yields CDR1 DFQATT and CDR2 SNEGSKA (reference sequence). The CDR3 runs to 13 residues. Written as DNA, the CDR3 is TGCAGTGCTAGGCAGGACTCGACGGAGACCCAGTACTTC. The encoded protein is CSARQDSTETQYF.

The chain combines TRBV4-3 with TRBJ2-2; D is possibly TRBD1 or TRBD2 (5 bases each). Germline V gives CDR1 LGHNA, CDR2 YSLEER. V was shortened by 3 bases and J by 0 bases, with 17 bases between the two germline ends. This CDR3 has 18 residues. CDR3 in amino acids: CASSHGLGDGSNTGELFF. For the CDR3, the DNA is TGCGCCAGCAGCCATGGTCTCGGGGACGGCTCGAACACCGGGGAGCTGTTTTTT.